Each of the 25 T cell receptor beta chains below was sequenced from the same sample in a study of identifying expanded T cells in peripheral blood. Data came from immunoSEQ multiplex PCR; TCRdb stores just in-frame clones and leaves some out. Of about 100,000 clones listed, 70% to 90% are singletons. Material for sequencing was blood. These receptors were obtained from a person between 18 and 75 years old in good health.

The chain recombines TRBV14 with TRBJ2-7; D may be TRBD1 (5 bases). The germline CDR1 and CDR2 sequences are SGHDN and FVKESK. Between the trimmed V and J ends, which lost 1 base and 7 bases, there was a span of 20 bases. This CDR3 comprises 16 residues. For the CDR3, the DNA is TGTGCCAGCAGCCAAGGCTCGGGCAGGGTATCGGAAGAGCAGTACTTC. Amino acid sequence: CASSQGSGRVSEEQYF.

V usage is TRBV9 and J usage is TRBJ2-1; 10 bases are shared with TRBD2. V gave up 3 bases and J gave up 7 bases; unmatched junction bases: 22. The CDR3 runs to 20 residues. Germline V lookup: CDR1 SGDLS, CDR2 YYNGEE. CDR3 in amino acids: CASSAQFGDRSSGSINEQFF. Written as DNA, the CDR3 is TGTGCCAGCAGCGCACAATTCGGGGACAGGTCTAGCGGGAGCATAAATGAGCAGTTCTTC.

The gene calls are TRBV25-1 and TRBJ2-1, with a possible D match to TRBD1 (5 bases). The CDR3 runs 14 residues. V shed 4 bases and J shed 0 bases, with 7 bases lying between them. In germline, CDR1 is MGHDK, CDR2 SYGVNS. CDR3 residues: CASSGQSSYNEQFF. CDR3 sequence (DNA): TGTGCCAGCAGTGGACAGAGCTCCTACAATGAGCAGTTCTTC.

CDR3 sequence reads: CASSLLGGYGNTIYF. DNA for the CDR3: TGTGCCAGCAGCTTATTAGGGGGGTATGGAAACACCATATATTTT. The chain links TRBV7-3 to TRBJ1-3; weak D call: TRBD1 (6 bases). The germline CDR1 and CDR2 sequences are SGHTA and FQGTGA. The CDR3 extends over 15 amino acids. V was clipped by 2 bases and J by 3 bases, with 11 bases between them.

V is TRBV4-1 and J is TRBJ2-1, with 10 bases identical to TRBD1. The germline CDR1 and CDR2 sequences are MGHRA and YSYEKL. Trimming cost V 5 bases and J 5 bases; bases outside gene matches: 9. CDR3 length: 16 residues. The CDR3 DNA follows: TGCGCCAGCAGCAACTCCGGGACAGGGGCGAACAATGAGCAGTTCTTC. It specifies CASSNSGTGANNEQFF.

CDR3 loop: CASSQDLAEGGTDTQYF. The DNA for the CDR3 is TGCGCCAGCAGCCAAGACCTAGCGGAGGGAGGCACAGATACGCAGTATTTT. The chain is built from TRBV4-1 and TRBJ2-3, with TRBD2 matching 7 bases. Germline CDR1 is MGHRA and CDR2 is YSYEKL. The ends lost 0 bases at V and 1 base at J; junction bases unmatched: 7. This CDR3 contains 17 residues.

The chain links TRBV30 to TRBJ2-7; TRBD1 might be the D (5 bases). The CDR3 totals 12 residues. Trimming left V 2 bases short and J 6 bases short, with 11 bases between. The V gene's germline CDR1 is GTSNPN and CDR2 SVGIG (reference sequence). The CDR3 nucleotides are TGTGCCTGGAGTAGGGGCCCCCTCGAGCAGTACTTC. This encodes CAWSRGPLEQYF.

DNA for the CDR3: TGTGCCAGCAGTTTCCGGGCAGGTAGTAACTATGGCTACACCTTC. Translated, it gives CASSFRAGSNYGYTF. The gene calls are TRBV28 and TRBJ1-2; unclear D gene. Trimming removed 3 bases at V and 1 base at J, with 12 bases between. This CDR3 is 15 amino acids long. Per the germline V gene, CDR1 is MDHEN and CDR2 is SYDVKM.

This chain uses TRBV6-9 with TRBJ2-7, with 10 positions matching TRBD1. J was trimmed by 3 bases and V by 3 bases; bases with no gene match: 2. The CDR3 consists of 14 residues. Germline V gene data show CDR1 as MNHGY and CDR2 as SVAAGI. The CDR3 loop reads CASSYRDRGYEQYF. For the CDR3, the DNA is TGTGCCAGCAGTTACCGGGACAGGGGCTACGAGCAGTACTTC.

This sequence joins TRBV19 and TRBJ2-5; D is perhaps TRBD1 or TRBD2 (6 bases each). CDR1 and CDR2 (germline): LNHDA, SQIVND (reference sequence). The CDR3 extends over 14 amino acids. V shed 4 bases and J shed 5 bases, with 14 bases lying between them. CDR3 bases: TGTGCCAGTAGTAGGGGGGCAGGCTGGGAGACCCAGTACTTC. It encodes CASSRGAGWETQYF.

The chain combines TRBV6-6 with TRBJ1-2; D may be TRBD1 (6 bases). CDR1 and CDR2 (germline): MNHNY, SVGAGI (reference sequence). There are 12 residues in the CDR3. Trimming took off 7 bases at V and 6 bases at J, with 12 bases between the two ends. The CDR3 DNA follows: TGTGCCAGCAATCGGGGGCACGATGGCTACACCTTC. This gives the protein CASNRGHDGYTF.

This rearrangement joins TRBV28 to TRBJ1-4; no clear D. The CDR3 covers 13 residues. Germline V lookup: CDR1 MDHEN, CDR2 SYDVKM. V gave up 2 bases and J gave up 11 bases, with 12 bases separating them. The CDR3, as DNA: TGTGCCAGCAGTTTACCCGGCGAGGGCAAACTGTTTTTT. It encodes CASSLPGEGKLFF.

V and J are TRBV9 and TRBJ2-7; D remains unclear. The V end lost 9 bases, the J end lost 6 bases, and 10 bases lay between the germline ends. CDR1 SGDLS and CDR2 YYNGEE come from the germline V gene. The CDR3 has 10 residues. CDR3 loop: CAIPHPEQYF. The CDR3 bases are TGTGCCATCCCTCACCCCGAGCAGTACTTC.

In DNA, the CDR3 is TGTGCCAGCAGCAGACAGGGCGCCTCTTTAGCTTTCTTT. This gives the protein CASSRQGASLAFF. V and J are TRBV14 and TRBJ1-1; 7 nucleotides agree with TRBD1. V lost 5 bases, J lost 10 bases, and 10 bases stayed unmatched. This CDR3 spans 13 amino acids. Germline loops: CDR1 SGHDN, CDR2 FVKESK.

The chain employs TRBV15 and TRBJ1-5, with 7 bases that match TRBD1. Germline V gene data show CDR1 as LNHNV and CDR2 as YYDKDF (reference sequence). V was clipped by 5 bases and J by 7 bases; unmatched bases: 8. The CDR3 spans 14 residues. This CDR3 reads CATSDQGRGQPQHF. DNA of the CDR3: TGTGCCACCAGCGACCAGGGCAGGGGGCAGCCCCAGCATTTT.

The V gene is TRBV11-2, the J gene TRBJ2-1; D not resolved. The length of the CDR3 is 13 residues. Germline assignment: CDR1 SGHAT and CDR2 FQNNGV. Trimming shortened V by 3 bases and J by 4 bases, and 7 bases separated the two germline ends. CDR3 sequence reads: CASSLSGYNEQFF. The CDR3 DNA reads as TGTGCCAGCAGCTTGTCTGGGTACAATGAGCAGTTCTTC. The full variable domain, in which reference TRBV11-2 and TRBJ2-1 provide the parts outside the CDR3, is EAGVAQSPRYKIIEKRQSVAFWCNPISGHATLYWYQQILGQGPKLLIQFQNNGVVDDSQLPKDRFSAERLKGVDSTLKIQPAKLEDSAVYLCASSLSGYNEQFFGPGTRLTVL.

The CDR3 protein is CASSSEGVEQFF. The CDR3, as DNA: TGTGCCAGTAGTTCGGAGGGAGTTGAGCAGTTCTTC. The chain employs TRBV19 and TRBJ2-1; possible D gene TRBD2, 6 bases. CDR1 and CDR2 from the germline V gene are LNHDA and SQIVND (reference sequence). This CDR3 is built from 12 residues. V lost 5 bases, J lost 9 bases, and 11 bases lay in between.

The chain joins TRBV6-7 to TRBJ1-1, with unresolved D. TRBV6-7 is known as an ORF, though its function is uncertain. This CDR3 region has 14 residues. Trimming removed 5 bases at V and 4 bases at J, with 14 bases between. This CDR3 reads CASSAETVRTEAFF. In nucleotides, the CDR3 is TGTGCCAGCAGTGCCGAGACGGTACGCACTGAAGCTTTCTTT.

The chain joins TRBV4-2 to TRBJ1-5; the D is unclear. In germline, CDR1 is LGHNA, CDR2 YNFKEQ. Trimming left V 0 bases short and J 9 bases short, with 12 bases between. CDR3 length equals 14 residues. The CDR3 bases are TGTGCCAGCAGCCAAGATAACGGTCCTCGGCCCCAGCATTTT. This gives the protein CASSQDNGPRPQHF.

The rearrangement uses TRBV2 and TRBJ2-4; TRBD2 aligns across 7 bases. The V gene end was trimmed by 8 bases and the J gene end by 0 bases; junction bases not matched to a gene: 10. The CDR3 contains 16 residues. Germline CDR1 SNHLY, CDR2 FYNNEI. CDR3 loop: CASYEWGGLAKNIQYF. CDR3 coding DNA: TGTGCCAGCTACGAGTGGGGGGGTCTAGCCAAAAACATTCAGTACTTC.

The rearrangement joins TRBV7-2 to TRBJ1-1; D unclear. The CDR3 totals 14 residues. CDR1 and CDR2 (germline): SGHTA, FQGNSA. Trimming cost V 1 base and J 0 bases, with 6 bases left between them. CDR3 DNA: TGTGCCAGCAGCTTAGTGGTACTGAACACTGAAGCTTTCTTT. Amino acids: CASSLVVLNTEAFF.

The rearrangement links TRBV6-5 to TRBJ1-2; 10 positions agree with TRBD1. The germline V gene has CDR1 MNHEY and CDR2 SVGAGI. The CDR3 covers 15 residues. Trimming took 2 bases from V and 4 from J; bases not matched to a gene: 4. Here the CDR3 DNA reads TGTGCCAGCAGTTACGGGACAGGGGAGAGCTATGGCTACACCTTC. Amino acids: CASSYGTGESYGYTF.

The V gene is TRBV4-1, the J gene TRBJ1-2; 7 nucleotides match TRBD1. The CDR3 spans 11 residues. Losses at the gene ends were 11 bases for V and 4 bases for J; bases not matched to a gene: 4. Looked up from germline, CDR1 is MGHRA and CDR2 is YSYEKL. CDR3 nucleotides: TGCGCCGCCGGGACAGCCTATGGCTACACCTTC. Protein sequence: CAAGTAYGYTF.

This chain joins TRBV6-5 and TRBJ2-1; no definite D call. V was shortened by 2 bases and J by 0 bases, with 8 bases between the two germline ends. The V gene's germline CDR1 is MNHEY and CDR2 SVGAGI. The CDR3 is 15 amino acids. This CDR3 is CASSYGLGSYNEQFF. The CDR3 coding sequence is TGTGCCAGCAGTTACGGGTTGGGCTCCTACAATGAGCAGTTCTTC.

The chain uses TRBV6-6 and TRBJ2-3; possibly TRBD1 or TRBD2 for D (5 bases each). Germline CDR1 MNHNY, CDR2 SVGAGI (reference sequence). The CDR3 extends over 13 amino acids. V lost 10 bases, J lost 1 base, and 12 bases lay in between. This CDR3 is CATALGRTDTQYF. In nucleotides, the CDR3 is TGTGCCACCGCCCTGGGACGCACAGATACGCAGTATTTT.